This T cell receptor (beta chain) derives from a study of blood T cells in healthy people across ages. The CDR3 has 15 residues. Trimming stripped 5 bases from V and 5 bases from J, with 18 bases between. Germline assignment: CDR1 SEHNR and CDR2 FQNEAQ (reference sequence). This clonotype was found a few times. A J-beta primer mix and a sample-barcoded 5' primer were used in a second PCR of roughly 6 to 11 cycles. Every cDNA molecule carried a tag from a template-switch adaptor bearing 12 random nucleotides. TCRdb reprocessed the 5' RACE reads with MiXCR, giving one entry per CDR3 protein. The sample has around 2 million distinct CDR3 sequences, around 40% seen once.

Input material: blood. The rearrangement uses TRBV7-9 and TRBJ1-2; weak D call: TRBD1 (6 bases). The clonotype originates from a human donor in good health. The CDR3 loop reads CASSKRLSGVYGYTF. CDR3 nucleotide sequence: TGTGCCAGCAGCAAACGCCTTTCAGGGGTGTATGGCTACACCTTC.